These 18 T cell receptor beta chains were sequenced from one sample in a study of CD8+CD57+ T cells in acquired aplastic anemia. CDR3 and TCR beta VDJ profiling relied on a genomic DNA template. Each CDR3 protein is one row after TCRdb ran MiXCR on the reads. The sample yields some 290,000 distinct CDR3 sequences, around 60% seen once. The sample comprised sorted CD4+, CD8+, or CD8+CD57+ T cells (not recorded which) from PBMCs. Every receptor here comes from a human donor with severe aplastic anemia or a healthy control (not recorded which).

The chain employs TRBV20-1 and TRBJ2-1, with 10 bases lining up with TRBD2. This CDR3 has 15 amino acids. Germline assignment: CDR1 DFQATT and CDR2 SNEGSKA (reference sequence). The V gene end was trimmed by 6 bases and the J gene end by 6 bases; junction bases not matched to a gene: 11. CDR3 bases: TGCAGTGCCAGTGGGGAGCGGGAGGGACGCAATGAGCAGTTCTTC. Amino acids: CSASGEREGRNEQFF.

The V call is TRBV19, the J call TRBJ1-1, with D unresolved. The CDR3 runs 11 residues. Germline V CDR1 and CDR2: LNHDA, SQIVND (reference sequence). Trimming took 7 bases from V and 4 from J, leaving 7 bases between them. The CDR3 sequence is CASNAGTEAFF. In DNA form, the CDR3 reads TGTGCCAGTAATGCGGGCACTGAAGCTTTCTTT. Full variable domain (outside the CDR3, taken from reference TRBV19 and TRBJ1-1): DGGITQSPKYLFRKEGQNVTLSCEQNLNHDAMYWYRQDPGQGLRLIYYSQIVNDFQKGDIAEGYSVSREKKESFPLTVTSAQKNPTAFYLCASNAGTEAFFGQGTRLTVV.

This chain links TRBV9 with TRBJ2-7; the D is unclear. The DNA matches TRBJ2-5 better at its end, which makes the J call doubtful. Germline V gene data show CDR1 as SGDLS and CDR2 as YYNGEE. CDR3 length: 13 residues. The DNA for the CDR3 is TGTGCCAGCAGCTTGGCTCGGAAAGAGACCCAGTACTTC. Translating gives CASSLARKETQYF.

There are many counts of this clonotype. The chain couples TRBV7-8 to TRBJ2-7; D may correspond to TRBD1 or TRBD2 (5 bases each). CDR1 SGHVS and CDR2 FQNEAQ come from the germline V gene. Trimming pared 5 bases from V and 4 bases from J, leaving 15 bases between. The CDR3 covers 14 residues. The CDR3 nucleotides read TGTGCCAGCAGCAGGGACGGATCCTCGTACGAGCAGTACTTC. Translated, it gives CASSRDGSSYEQYF.

This sequence joins TRBV24-1 and TRBJ2-1, with a possible D match to TRBD2 (7 bases). This CDR3 contains 14 residues. Germline V gene sequence: CDR1 KGHDR, CDR2 SFDVKD. V was pared by 5 bases and J by 4 bases, with 11 bases between. The CDR3 spells CATSGGGLYNEQFF. CDR3 nucleotides: TGTGCCACCAGTGGCGGGGGCCTGTACAATGAGCAGTTCTTC.

This clonotype has a handful of counts. This chain connects TRBV18 to TRBJ1-1, with 7 bases that match TRBD1. Germline CDR1 KGHSH, CDR2 LQKENI. The CDR3 has 14 amino acids. The J segment lost 7 bases and the V segment lost 4 bases, leaving 9 bases of the junction unmatched. CDR3 in amino acids: CASSLDRARNEAFF. As DNA, the CDR3 is TGTGCCAGCTCACTCGACAGGGCGAGGAATGAAGCTTTCTTT.

About this clonotype itself: This sequence may be a read error, since a much larger clone differs from it by one base. This sequence joins TRBV7-2 and TRBJ2-7, with TRBD1 identical over 8 bases. J lost 7 bases, V lost 6 bases, and 14 bases had no gene match. The CDR3 has 15 residues. Germline V lookup: CDR1 SGHTA, CDR2 FQGNSA. CDR3: CASSLSGTGIREQYF. The DNA for the CDR3 is TGTGCCAGCAGTTTGTCCGGGACAGGTATTCGGGAGCAGTACTTC.

A remark on this clonotype: A read error may explain this, as a much larger clone is one base away. The chain is built from TRBV30 and TRBJ2-7; perhaps TRBD1 as D (5 bases). The CDR3 covers 12 residues. Trimming shortened V by 7 bases and J by 1 base, and 11 bases separated the two germline ends. Germline V gene data show CDR1 as GTSNPN and CDR2 as SVGIG (reference sequence). This chain's CDR3 is CALTTASYEQYF. For the CDR3, the DNA is TGTGCCTTGACGACAGCATCCTACGAGCAGTACTTC. Full variable domain (missing parts from reference TRBV30 and TRBJ2-7): SQTIHQWPATLVQPVGSPLSLECTVEGTSNPNLYWYRQAAGRGLQLLFYSVGIGQISSEVPQNLSASRPQDRQFILSSKKLLLSDSGFYLCALTTASYEQYFGPGTRLTVT.

This clonotype occurred many times. V usage is TRBV9 and J usage is TRBJ1-1; 11 nucleotides line up with TRBD1. Germline V lookup: CDR1 SGDLS, CDR2 YYNGEE. The trim removed 4 bases at V and 6 bases at J, leaving 5 bases unmatched. The CDR3 has 14 amino acids. This chain's CDR3 is CASSYRTGGSEAFF. The CDR3 DNA is TGTGCCAGCAGCTACCGGACAGGGGGCTCTGAAGCTTTCTTT.

Ten or more counts support this clonotype. One end of the junction fails to match germline, which may point to a read error. The chain recombines TRBV9 with TRBJ2-6; 8 bases are shared with TRBD2. Looked up from germline, CDR1 is SGDLS and CDR2 is YYNGEE. This CDR3 has 16 residues. DNA for the CDR3: TGTGCCAGCAGCGTCGGGGGGGCAGCGGGGGCCAACGCCCTGACTTTC. Protein sequence: CASSVGGAAGANALTF.

The rearrangement uses TRBV7-3 and TRBJ2-2, with D uncertain. Germline assignment: CDR1 SGHTA and CDR2 FQGTGA. The CDR3 length is 13 residues. Trimming took 7 bases from V and 5 from J, leaving 11 bases between them. CDR3 loop: CASTTRGTGELFF. DNA of the CDR3: TGTGCCAGCACCACTCGCGGAACCGGGGAGCTGTTTTTT.

The rearrangement uses TRBV7-8 and TRBJ2-2, with D possibly called TRBD1 or TRBD2 (7 bases each). From germline, CDR1 is SGHVS and CDR2 FQNEAQ. This CDR3 is built from 17 residues. Trimming stripped 5 bases from V and 6 bases from J, with 22 bases between. In DNA, the CDR3 is TGTGCCAGCAGCCTGAGGACAGGCGGGGGATATTCCGGGGAGCTGTTTTTT. As protein: CASSLRTGGGYSGELFF.

The rearrangement links TRBV4-3 to TRBJ1-2, with a possible D match to TRBD1 (6 bases). Between the trimmed V and J ends, which lost 4 bases and 4 bases, there was a span of 16 bases. Germline V lookup: CDR1 LGHNA, CDR2 YSLEER. This CDR3 region has 15 residues. The CDR3 DNA is TGCGCCAGCAGCCTGACAGGCGGGATTTCCTATGGCTACACCTTC. Protein: CASSLTGGISYGYTF.

This clonotype appeared many times. This rearrangement joins TRBV7-8 to TRBJ1-6; D is unclear. The CDR3 loop spans 14 amino acids. Trimming shortened V by 2 bases and J by 11 bases, and 13 bases separated the two germline ends. The germline CDR1 and CDR2 sequences are SGHVS and FQNEAQ. The CDR3 DNA follows: TGTGCCAGCAGCTTAAACGCGGGCGACACACCCCTCCACTTT. Protein sequence: CASSLNAGDTPLHF.

This chain uses TRBV2 with TRBJ2-7; tentatively, D is TRBD1 (6 bases). This CDR3 contains 14 residues. The V gene lost 10 bases and the J gene lost 3 bases, with 19 bases spanning the gap. Germline lookup yields CDR1 SNHLY and CDR2 FYNNEI. The CDR3 DNA sequence: TGTGCCATCGCCCCGGGAACAGGGTACTACGAGCAGTACTTC. It specifies CAIAPGTGYYEQYF.

In this sample, this clonotype turned up a few times. The chain is built from TRBV19 and TRBJ2-7; D not resolved. Looked up from germline, CDR1 is LNHDA and CDR2 is SQIVND (reference sequence). The CDR3 contains 15 residues. V was pared by 5 bases and J by 2 bases, with 16 bases between. The DNA of the CDR3 is TGTGCCAGTAGTCGAAACAACCTAGGAACCTACGAGCAGTACTTC. Protein: CASSRNNLGTYEQYF.

This chain's CDR3 is CASSSRGNSYNEQFF. Written as DNA, the CDR3 is TGTGCCAGCAGCTCCCGGGGGAACTCCTACAATGAGCAGTTCTTC. The chain is built from TRBV7-9 and TRBJ2-1; perhaps TRBD2 as D (6 bases). CDR3 size: 15 residues. CDR1 and CDR2 (germline): SEHNR, FQNEAQ (reference sequence). Trimming shortened V by 4 bases and J by 0 bases, and 10 bases separated the two germline ends. Filled out from reference TRBV7-9 and TRBJ2-1, the complete variable domain reads DTGVSQNPRHKITKRGQNVTFRCDPISEHNRLYWYRQTLGQGPEFLTYFQNEAQLEKSRLLSDRFSAERPKGSFSTLEIQRTEQGDSAMYLCASSSRGNSYNEQFFGPGTRLTVL.

Concerning this clonotype: At one boundary the junction diverges from the germline segment, which might be a read error. The V gene is TRBV20-1, the J gene TRBJ2-3; 9 bases align to TRBD2. The CDR3 sequence is 13 residues long. Germline assignment: CDR1 DFQATT and CDR2 SNEGSKA (reference sequence). CDR3 sequence reads: CSPSRGGTDTHYF. CDR3 sequence (DNA): TGCAGTCCATCGCGGGGGGGGACAGATACGCACTATTTT.